The source of this TCR beta chain is a study of T cells in women clearing cervical HPV infection. Concerning this clone: Its antigen remains unidentified. One end of the junction does not line up with germline, which may come from a read error. The sequence runs out 3 residues before the end of the CDR3; the remainder is reconstructed from the germline J gene. Other DNA sequences within the sample encode an identical CDR3.

Genomic DNA, averaging about 1,100 ng per sample, yielded TCR beta CDR3 via immunoSEQ. Generated by immunoSEQ multiplex PCR, the TCRdb table keeps only in-frame clones and is missing some. The sample data list 30,000 to 40,000 clones. General observations from the study: TRBV6-7 relative abundance averaged approximately 0.1% in cases and 0.15% to 0.2% in controls.

The CDR3 sequence is 18 residues long. Germline CDR1 reads MNHGY; CDR2 reads SAAAGT. The J gene is TRBJ1-3, the V gene TRBV6-8, with a possible D match to TRBD1 (5 bases). The sequencing sample was made of blood buffy coat. This sequence originates from a woman between 18 and 70 years old with a cervical HPV16 infection that either progressed to CIN3+ or cleared (not recorded which). The CDR3 loop is CASHPIPTRAGTGNTIYF. The covered CDR3 bases are TGTGCCAGCCACCCAATCCCTACTCGGGCCGGGACTGGAAACACT.